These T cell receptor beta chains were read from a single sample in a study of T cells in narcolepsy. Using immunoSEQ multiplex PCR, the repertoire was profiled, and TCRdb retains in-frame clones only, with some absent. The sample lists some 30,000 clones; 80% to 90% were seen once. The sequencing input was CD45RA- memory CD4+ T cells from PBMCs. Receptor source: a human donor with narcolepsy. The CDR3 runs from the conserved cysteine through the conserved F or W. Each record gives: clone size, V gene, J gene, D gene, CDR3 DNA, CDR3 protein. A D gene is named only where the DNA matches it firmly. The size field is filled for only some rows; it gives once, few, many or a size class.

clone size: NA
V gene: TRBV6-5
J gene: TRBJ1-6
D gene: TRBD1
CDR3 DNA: TGTGCCAGCAGTTACCGGGACAGCCGTTCACCCCTCCACTTT
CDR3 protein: CASSYRDSRSPLHF

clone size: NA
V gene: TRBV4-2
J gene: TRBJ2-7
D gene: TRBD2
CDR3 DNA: TGTGCCAGCAGCCCCCGACTAGCCTCCTACGAGCAGTACTTC
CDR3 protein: CASSPRLASYEQYF

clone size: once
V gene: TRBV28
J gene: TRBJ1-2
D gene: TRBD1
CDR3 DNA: TGTGCCAGCAATCAGGGACAGGGGGTTTTTCGCTATGGCTACACCTTC
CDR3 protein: CASNQGQGVFRYGYTF

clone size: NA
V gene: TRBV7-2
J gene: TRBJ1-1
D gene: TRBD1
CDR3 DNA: TGTGCCAGCAGCCCCCGGACAGGGGGGTACACTGAAGCTTTCTTT
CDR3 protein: CASSPRTGGYTEAFF

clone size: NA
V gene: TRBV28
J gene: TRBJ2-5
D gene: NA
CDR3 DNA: TGTGCCAGCAGTTTAGCCAGGGTGGGGGGCCAAGAGACCCAGTACTTC
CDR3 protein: CASSLARVGGQETQYF

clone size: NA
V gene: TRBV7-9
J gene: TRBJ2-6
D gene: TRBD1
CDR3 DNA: TGTGCCAGCAGCCCCGGGACAGGGGTGGCTGGGGCCAACGTCCTGACTTTC
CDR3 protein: CASSPGTGVAGANVLTF

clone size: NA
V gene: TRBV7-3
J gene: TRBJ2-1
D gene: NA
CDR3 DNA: TGTGCCAGCTCCCTGAATGGCGGGAATGAGCAGTTCTTC
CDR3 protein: CASSLNGGNEQFF

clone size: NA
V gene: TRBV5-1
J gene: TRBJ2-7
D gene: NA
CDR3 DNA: TGCGCCAGCAGCTTGGTTTCGGGCAGCTACTACGAGCAGTACTTC
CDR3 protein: CASSLVSGSYYEQYF

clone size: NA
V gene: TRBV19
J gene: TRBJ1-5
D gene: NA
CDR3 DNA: TGTGCCAGTAGGAAAAACGATAATAGCAATCAGCCCCAGCATTTT
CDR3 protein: CASRKNDNSNQPQHF

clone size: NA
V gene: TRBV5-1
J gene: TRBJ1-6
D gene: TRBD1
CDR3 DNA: TGCGCCAGCAGACCAATTGACAGGGGCGGTCGCAATTCACCCCTCCACTTT
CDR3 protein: CASRPIDRGGRNSPLHF